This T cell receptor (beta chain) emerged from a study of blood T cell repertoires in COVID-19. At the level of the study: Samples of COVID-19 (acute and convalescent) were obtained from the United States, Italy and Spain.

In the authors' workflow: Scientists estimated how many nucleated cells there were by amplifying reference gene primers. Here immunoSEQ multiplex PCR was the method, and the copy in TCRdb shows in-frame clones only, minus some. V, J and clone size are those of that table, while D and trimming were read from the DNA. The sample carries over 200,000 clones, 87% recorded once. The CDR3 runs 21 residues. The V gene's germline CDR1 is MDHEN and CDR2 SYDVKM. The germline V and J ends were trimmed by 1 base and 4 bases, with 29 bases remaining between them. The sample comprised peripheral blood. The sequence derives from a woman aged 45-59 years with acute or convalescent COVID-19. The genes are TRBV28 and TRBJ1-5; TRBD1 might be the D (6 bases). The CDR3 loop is CASSLFRITPPHRVGNQPQHF. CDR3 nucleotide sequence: TGTGCCAGCAGTTTATTTCGAATTACCCCCCCACACAGGGTTGGGAATCAGCCCCAGCATTTT.